This T cell receptor beta chain comes out of a study of blood T cell repertoires in COVID-19. Study details: The United States, Italy and Spain supplied acute and convalescent COVID-19 samples.

The CDR3 contains 16 residues. V gave up 0 bases and J gave up 0 bases, with 11 bases separating them. CDR1 and CDR2 (germline): SGHTA, FQGNSA. Clones were read by immunoSEQ multiplex PCR, and TCRdb kept only the in-frame ones, dropping some. The table has some 190,000 clones, about 80% seen once. The sample taken for sequencing was peripheral blood. The chain recombines TRBV7-2 with TRBJ2-5; D perhaps matches TRBD1 (6 bases). The receptor was isolated from a man aged 60 to 75 with acute or convalescent COVID-19. The chain's CDR3 is CASSLANRVYQETQYF. The CDR3 bases are TGTGCCAGCAGCTTAGCCAACAGGGTGTACCAAGAGACCCAGTACTTC.